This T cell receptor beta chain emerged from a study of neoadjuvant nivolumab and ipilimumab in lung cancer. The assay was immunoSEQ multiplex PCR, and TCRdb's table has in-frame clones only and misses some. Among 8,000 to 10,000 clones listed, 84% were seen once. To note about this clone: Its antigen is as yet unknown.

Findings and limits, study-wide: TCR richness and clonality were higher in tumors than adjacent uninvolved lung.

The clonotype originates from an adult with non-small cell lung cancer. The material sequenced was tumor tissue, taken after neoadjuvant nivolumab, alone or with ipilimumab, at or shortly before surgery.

As DNA, the CDR3 is TGTGCCAGCAGGGCAAAGGGGGGCAGTGCTGAAGCTTTCTTT. Translation: CASRAKGGSAEAFF. The chain recombines TRBV6-4 with TRBJ1-1; D might be TRBD1 (6 bases). V shed 6 bases and J shed 6 bases, with 17 bases lying between them. Germline assignment: CDR1 MRHNA and CDR2 SNTAGT. The CDR3 spans 14 residues.